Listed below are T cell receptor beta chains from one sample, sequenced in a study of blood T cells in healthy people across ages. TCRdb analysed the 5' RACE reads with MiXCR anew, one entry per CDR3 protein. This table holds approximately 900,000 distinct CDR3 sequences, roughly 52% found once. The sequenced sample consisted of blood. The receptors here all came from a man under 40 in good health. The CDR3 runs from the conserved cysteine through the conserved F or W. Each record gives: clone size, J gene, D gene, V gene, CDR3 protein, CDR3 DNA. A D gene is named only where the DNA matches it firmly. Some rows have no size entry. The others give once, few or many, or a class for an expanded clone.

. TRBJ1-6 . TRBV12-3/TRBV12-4 CAGSPGGSYNSPLHF TGTGCCGGCAGCCCGGGAGGTTCGTATAATTCACCCCTCCACTTT
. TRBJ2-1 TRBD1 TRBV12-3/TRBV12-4 CASSPLQGIRDEQFF TGTGCCAGCAGCCCGCTACAGGGGATCCGTGATGAGCAGTTCTTC
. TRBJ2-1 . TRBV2 CASRYRRGKSYNEQFF TGTGCCAGCAGATACCGCCGCGGAAAATCCTACAATGAGCAGTTCTTC
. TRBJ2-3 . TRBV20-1 CSATTTGGRTDTQYF TGCAGTGCTACCACTACGGGGGGCCGCACAGATACGCAGTATTTT
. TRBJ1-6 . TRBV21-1 CASSPPGQGSNSPLHF TGTGCCAGCAGCCCCCCCGGACAGGGTTCTAATTCACCCCTCCACTTT
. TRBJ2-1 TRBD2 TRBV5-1 CASSLGPSGASYNEQFF TGCGCCAGCAGCTTGGGCCCGAGCGGGGCCTCCTACAATGAGCAGTTCTTC
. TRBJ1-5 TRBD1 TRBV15 CATSRDHRGLQPQHF TGTGCCACCAGCAGAGATCACAGGGGGCTTCAGCCCCAGCATTTT
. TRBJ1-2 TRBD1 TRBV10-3 CAIDRDEGYGYTF TGTGCCATCGACAGGGACGAGGGCTATGGCTACACCTTC
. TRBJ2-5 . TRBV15 CATSRDRGAETQYF TGTGCCACCAGCAGAGATCGAGGGGCCGAGACCCAGTACTTC
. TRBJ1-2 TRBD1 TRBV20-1 CSARDRPGYGYTF TGCAGTGCTAGGGACAGGCCGGGGTATGGCTACACCTTC
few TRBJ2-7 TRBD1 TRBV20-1 CSARGRQGIYNEQYF TGCAGTGCTAGAGGGAGACAGGGTATTTACAATGAGCAGTACTTC
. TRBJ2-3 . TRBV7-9 CASSSGDRTDTQYF TGTGCCAGCAGCTCAGGGGATCGCACAGATACGCAGTATTTT
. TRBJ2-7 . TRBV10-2 CASRDKSYEQYF TGCGCCAGCAGGGACAAATCCTACGAGCAGTACTTC
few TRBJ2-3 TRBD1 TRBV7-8 CASSLVGDRITDTQYF TGTGCCAGCAGCTTAGTGGGGGACAGAATCACAGATACGCAGTATTTT
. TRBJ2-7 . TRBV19 CAKGSEQYF TGTGCCAAGGGATCCGAGCAGTACTTC
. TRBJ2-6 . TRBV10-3 CAIMAAGGTNVLTF TGTGCCATCATGGCGGCTGGGGGCACCAACGTCCTGACTTTC
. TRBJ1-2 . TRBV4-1 CASSQDLKGQKKANYGYTF TGCGCCAGCAGCCAAGATCTTAAGGGACAAAAAAAGGCTAACTATGGCTACACCTTC
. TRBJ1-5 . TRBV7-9 CASSLDTRSNQPQHF TGTGCCAGCAGCTTGGACACCCGTAGCAATCAGCCCCAGCATTTT
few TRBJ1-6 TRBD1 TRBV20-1 CSATWTGGYNSPLHF TGCAGTGCCACGTGGACAGGGGGCTATAATTCACCCCTCCACTTT
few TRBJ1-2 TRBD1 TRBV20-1 CSAREGTASYYGYTF TGCAGTGCTAGAGAGGGGACAGCCTCCTACTATGGCTACACCTTC
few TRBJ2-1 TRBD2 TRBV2 CASSVYTGGEQFF TGTGCCAGCAGTGTGTACACGGGGGGTGAGCAGTTCTTC
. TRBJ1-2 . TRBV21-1 CASSITLKFKYGYTF TGTGCCAGCAGCATCACACTTAAGTTCAAATATGGCTACACCTTC